A few counts support the clone carrying this T cell receptor beta chain. As yet, its antigen is unknown. MiXCR was run by TCRdb on the 5' RACE reads, yielding one entry per CDR3 protein. The data contain some 210,000 distinct CDR3 sequences, roughly a tenth of them seen just once; the ten biggest clones take up around 3.3%. Trimming pared 5 bases from V and 4 bases from J, leaving 14 bases between. The CDR3 consists of 15 residues. Germline CDR1 SGHVS, CDR2 FNYEAQ. This record comes from a study of T-cell memory formation after mild COVID-19. Looking at the study overall: Largely, TCR clusters stayed within a single donor.

Study results and limitations: The authors did not confirm SARS-CoV-2 specificity of second-wave clones peaking day 37. There was a balanced CD4/CD8 profile in clones contracting day 15 to 85, and later expanders leaned CD4+. Pre-infection memory contained some responding clones, which suggested that cross-reactive memory had joined.

The source of this sequence is a man between 18 and 29 years old who had mild COVID-19 (a few samples of this study predate the infection). Cell type and time point are not known. The chain combines TRBV7-6 with TRBJ2-2; D is possibly TRBD2 (6 bases). Sequenced: PBMCs or a T cell subset sorted from them (not recorded which). In DNA form, the CDR3 reads TGTGCCAGCAGCCGAGGGACTTCCGGCACCGGGGAGCTGTTTTTT. This gives the protein CASSRGTSGTGELFF.